A single sample is the source of the 4 T cell receptor beta chains below, sequenced in a study of regulatory T cells in long-lasting Graves disease. The time point was: newly diagnosed GD, antithyroid drugs for less than 3 months. After RNA was extracted from PBMCs, the TCR library was made from it. With iRepertoire HTBI primers and Arm-PCR of CDR3 regions, TCR beta libraries were built. TCRdb called the multiplex PCR reads again in MiXCR, with one record for every CDR3 protein. The sample includes 620,000 or so distinct CDR3 sequences, approximately 15% of them seen just once. In addition, the sample was reused for a study of T cells in Graves' hyperthyroidism and ophthalmopathy.

The source material was peripheral blood mononuclear cells (PBMCs), sampled at new diagnosis, from a patient treated with antithyroid drugs. Source of these receptors: a woman aged 25 to 39 with Graves disease.

This clonotype was detected ten times or more. This chain joins TRBV28 and TRBJ1-6, with D perhaps matching TRBD1 (5 bases). This CDR3 is 19 amino acids long. Germline CDR1 reads MDHEN; CDR2 reads SYDVKM. V lost 11 bases to trimming and J lost 0 bases, with 26 bases between them. CDR3 nucleotide sequence: TGTGCCTCCCACTCCCCCTCGGGGGACCCGAGCTCCTATAATTCACCCCTCCACTTT. Translation: CASHSPSGDPSSYNSPLHF.

This clonotype was counted many times. The V call is TRBV12-3 or TRBV12-4, the J call TRBJ1-3, with 11 positions matching TRBD1. Trimming removed 3 bases from V and 5 bases from J; junction bases left unmatched: 3. CDR3 size: 15 residues. The CDR3 DNA follows: TGTGCCAGCAGTTTCGGACAGGGGGCCAGAAACACCATATATTTT. Its protein is CASSFGQGARNTIYF.

This clonotype was seen repeatedly, ten times or more. The rearrangement uses TRBV7-9 and TRBJ2-1; maybe TRBD2 (5 bases). The ends were cut back, 1 base at V and 8 bases at J, with 12 bases in the middle. From germline, CDR1 is SEHNR and CDR2 FQNEAQ (reference sequence). The CDR3 runs 14 residues. CDR3 region: CASSLDAGGDEQFF. For the CDR3, the DNA is TGTGCCAGCAGCTTAGATGCGGGTGGCGATGAGCAGTTCTTC. The full variable domain, completed using reference TRBV7-9 and TRBJ2-1, is DTGVSQNPRHKITKRGQNVTFRCDPISEHNRLYWYRQTLGQGPEFLTYFQNEAQLEKSRLLSDRFSAERPKGSFSTLEIQRTEQGDSAMYLCASSLDAGGDEQFFGPGTRLTVL.

In this sample, this clonotype turned up many times. The chain employs TRBV28 and TRBJ2-4, with 7 bases aligning to TRBD1. Losses at the gene ends were 6 bases for V and 5 bases for J; bases not matched to a gene: 4. Per germline, CDR1 MDHEN and CDR2 SYDVKM. The CDR3 loop spans 13 amino acids. The chain's CDR3 is CASSRDSQNIQYF. The CDR3, as DNA: TGTGCCAGCAGCCGGGACAGTCAAAACATTCAGTACTTC.